This passage covers 18 T cell receptor beta chains from one sample sequenced in a study of blood T cell repertoires in COVID-19. Repertoires were generated with immunoSEQ multiplex PCR, while TCRdb's copy carries only in-frame clones and drops some. The sample records some 390,000 clones, more than 75% being singletons. Sequencing was done on a sample of peripheral blood. The receptors derive from a human donor in a cohort sampled during active COVID-19.

J is TRBJ1-2 and V is TRBV3-1 (or the pseudogene TRBV3-2); 10 bases fit TRBD1. The junction had 5 bases not matched to a gene; V was cut back by 5 bases and J by 5 bases. Germline-derived CDR1 and CDR2 are LGHDT and YNNKEL (reference sequence). The CDR3 is 14 residues long. The CDR3 loop is CASSRDRGEYGYTF. CDR3 DNA: TGTGCCAGCAGCAGGGACAGGGGAGAATATGGCTACACCTTC.

The chain recombines TRBV14 with TRBJ2-1, with 11 bases fitting TRBD2. V shed 0 bases and J 10 bases; nucleotides not matched to a gene: 8. The CDR3 runs 16 residues. From germline, CDR1 is SGHDN and CDR2 FVKESK. CDR3 in DNA: TGTGCCAGCAGCCAAGAAATACTAGCGGGGGTAAGAGAGCAGTTCTTC. Residues: CASSQEILAGVREQFF.

This chain connects TRBV7-8 to TRBJ2-7; TRBD2 aligns across 9 bases. The CDR3 runs to 16 residues. V trimming: 5 bases; J trimming: 2 bases; junction bases outside the gene matches: 10. The germline gives CDR1 SGHVS, CDR2 FQNEAQ. The CDR3 here is CASSPTGLASTYEQYF. DNA for the CDR3: TGTGCCAGCAGCCCAACCGGACTAGCGTCTACCTACGAGCAGTACTTC.

The rearrangement joins TRBV6-1 to TRBJ1-3; D is unclear. The CDR3 has 17 residues. CDR1 and CDR2 from the germline V gene are MNHNS and SASEGT. Trimming removed 1 base at V and 0 bases at J, with 13 bases between. This CDR3 reads CASSEVADPSSGNTIYF. The CDR3 nucleotides are TGTGCCAGCAGTGAAGTGGCAGATCCTTCCTCTGGAAACACCATATATTTT.

The CDR3 is CASSPGQVDEQYF. The CDR3 DNA reads as TGCGCCAGCAGCCCTGGACAGGTTGACGAGCAGTACTTC. V gene TRBV4-1 combines with J gene TRBJ2-7, with 7 bases aligning to TRBD1. The CDR3 has 13 residues. V shed 4 bases and J 5 bases; nucleotides not matched to a gene: 5. CDR1 is MGHRA, CDR2 YSYEKL, per germline.

The V gene is TRBV30, the J gene TRBJ2-2, with D tentatively TRBD2 (5 bases). The V gene lost 1 base and the J gene lost 0 bases, with 27 bases spanning the gap. The CDR3 spans 21 residues. The germline gives CDR1 GTSNPN, CDR2 SVGIG (reference sequence). CDR3 sequence: CAWSGPRRKGSLLTNTGELFF. DNA for the CDR3: TGTGCCTGGAGTGGACCTCGGCGGAAAGGGAGCCTTTTGACGAACACCGGGGAGCTGTTTTTT.

This chain uses TRBV11-3 with TRBJ2-3; 8 bases map to TRBD1. The CDR3 is made up of 14 amino acids. The V segment lost 5 bases and the J segment 6 bases; nucleotides outside the gene matches: 7. Germline lookup yields CDR1 SGHNT and CDR2 YENEEA. CDR3 sequence reads: CASSPRQGMDTQYF. In DNA, the CDR3 is TGTGCCAGCAGCCCCCGACAGGGGATGGATACGCAGTATTTT.

The chain links TRBV9 to TRBJ1-1; TRBD1 matches 8 bases. Germline V CDR1 and CDR2: SGDLS, YYNGEE. Trimming removed 1 base from V and 11 bases from J; junction bases left unmatched: 7. The CDR3 loop spans 13 amino acids. In nucleotides, the CDR3 is TGTGCCAGCAGCGTATCCGGGACAGGTGAGGCTTTCTTT. It translates to CASSVSGTGEAFF.

This clone appeared a single time. The V gene is TRBV4-2, the J gene TRBJ1-2; D is unclear. The CDR3 is 15 amino acids. V shed 0 bases and J shed 8 bases, with 16 bases lying between them. CDR1 and CDR2 (germline): LGHNA, YNFKEQ. The CDR3 coding sequence is TGTGCCAGCAGCCAAGATTCTGACCCATCGGGGGGCTACACCTTC. It encodes CASSQDSDPSGGYTF.

This chain connects TRBV5-1 to TRBJ2-5, with TRBD2 identical over 7 bases. CDR3 size: 15 residues. Germline lookup yields CDR1 SGHRS and CDR2 YFSETQ. Germline trimming cut 3 bases from V and 1 base from J; bases unmatched to any gene: 6. In DNA, the CDR3 is TGCGCCAGCAGCTCGGGGGGAGGGTCCCAAGAGACCCAGTACTTC. This codes for CASSSGGGSQETQYF.

This chain joins TRBV7-9 and TRBJ1-2; D possibly corresponds to TRBD1 (6 bases). Germline CDR1 is SEHNR and CDR2 is FQNEAQ (reference sequence). V lost 4 bases, J lost 5 bases, and 20 bases lay in between. The CDR3 is 16 residues long. The CDR3 loop is CASSSTGGQKRYGYTF. CDR3 nucleotides: TGTGCCAGCAGCTCTACGGGAGGACAGAAGCGTTATGGCTACACCTTC.

The chain carries TRBV6-1 and TRBJ2-5; 11 bases are a match to TRBD1. Trimming took 3 bases from V and 5 from J; bases not matched to a gene: 5. The CDR3 covers 15 residues. Germline lookup yields CDR1 MNHNS and CDR2 SASEGT. CDR3 loop: CASSDGTGGWETQYF. CDR3 nucleotides: TGTGCCAGCAGTGATGGGACAGGGGGGTGGGAGACCCAGTACTTC.

The chain has TRBV9 and TRBJ2-1; D perhaps matches TRBD2 (6 bases). V gave up 5 bases and J gave up 10 bases, with 13 bases separating them. The V gene's germline CDR1 is SGDLS and CDR2 YYNGEE. The length of the CDR3 is 12 residues. Written as DNA, the CDR3 is TGTGCCAGCAGGGGGGGAAGCTCCGAGCAGTTCTTC. The encoded protein is CASRGGSSEQFF.

This clone was recorded once. This sequence joins TRBV5-6 and TRBJ1-1, with 10 positions matching TRBD1. The CDR3 is 15 residues long. Germline V gene sequence: CDR1 SGHDT, CDR2 YYEEEE. V lost 3 bases to trimming and J lost 1 base; unmatched junction nucleotides: 3. Written as DNA, the CDR3 is TGTGCCAGCAGCTCCGGGACAGGGGCGAACACTGAAGCTTTCTTT. Translating it yields CASSSGTGANTEAFF.

This rearrangement joins TRBV6-1 to TRBJ2-1; D ambiguous. The CDR3 is 14 amino acids. Germline-derived CDR1 and CDR2 are MNHNS and SASEGT. Trimming took 1 base from V and 5 from J, leaving 9 bases between them. CDR3 protein: CASSEVVYDNEQFF. The CDR3 coding sequence is TGTGCCAGCAGTGAAGTAGTCTATGACAATGAGCAGTTCTTC.

V and J are TRBV9 and TRBJ2-3; maybe TRBD2 (6 bases). V shed 3 bases and J shed 0 bases, with 23 bases lying between them. The V gene's germline CDR1 is SGDLS and CDR2 YYNGEE. The CDR3 spans 19 residues. The CDR3 DNA reads TGTGCCAGCAGCGATCCCCGCCGGGACCCGGAGGGGAGCACAGATACGCAGTATTTT. Encoded protein: CASSDPRRDPEGSTDTQYF.

The V and J genes are TRBV10-3 and TRBJ1-1; perhaps TRBD1 as D (5 bases). Between the trimmed V and J ends, which lost 4 bases and 3 bases, there was a span of 15 bases. The germline CDR1 and CDR2 sequences are ENHRY and SYGVKD. The CDR3 totals 15 residues. Written as DNA, the CDR3 is TGTGCCATCAGTGGCAGGGTTCCTGTGGACACTGAAGCTTTCTTT. Translation gives CAISGRVPVDTEAFF.

This chain joins TRBV7-9 and TRBJ1-1, with 7 nucleotides matching TRBD1. J gave up 1 base and V 4 bases, and 6 bases lay outside the gene matches. CDR1 is SEHNR, CDR2 FQNEAQ, per germline (reference sequence). This CDR3 is built from 15 residues. The CDR3 coding sequence is TGTGCCAGCAGCTCTAGACAGGGTGGGAACACTGAAGCTTTCTTT. Amino acid sequence: CASSSRQGGNTEAFF.